A selection of T cell receptor beta chains follows, all from one sample in a study of control samples from healthy donors and cancer patients. Generated by immunoSEQ multiplex PCR, the TCRdb table keeps only in-frame clones and is missing some. The profile covers approximately 97,000 clones, with about 91% appearing a single time and roughly 13% taken by the ten largest. The source material was blood. The receptors here all came from a man younger than 45 in good health. Both conserved end residues are part of each CDR3. The order of the fields is V gene, D gene, J gene, clone size, CDR3 DNA, CDR3 protein. The D gene is left open where the match is weak. Not all rows give a size; the values are once, few, many and, for expanded clones, a class.

TRBV20-1	.	TRBJ2-3	.	TGCAGTGCTAGTATTAGCGGAGATAGCACAGATACGCAGTATTTT	CSASISGDSTDTQYF
TRBV24-1	.	TRBJ2-3	.	TGTGCCACCAGTGATAAGGTTACAGATACGCAGTATTTT	CATSDKVTDTQYF
TRBV15	.	TRBJ2-5	.	TGTGCCACCAGCGTGGTCCGGGGTTTAGAGACCCAGTACTTC	CATSVVRGLETQYF
TRBV9	TRBD2	TRBJ2-2	.	TGTGCCAGCAGCGTAGAGCGGGAGGCAAACACCGGGGAGCTGTTTTTT	CASSVEREANTGELFF
TRBV10-2	TRBD2	TRBJ2-1	few	TGCGCCAGCAGTGAGGCGGGAGGGAGAAACAATGAGCAGTTCTTC	CASSEAGGRNNEQFF
TRBV4-1	TRBD2	TRBJ2-1	.	TGCGCCAGCAGCCAAGTAGCGGGAGGGCCATTTGAGCAGTTCTTC	CASSQVAGGPFEQFF
TRBV9	.	TRBJ2-2	.	TGTGCCAGCAGCGTAGAAGGGACCGCCGGGGAGCTGTTTTTT	CASSVEGTAGELFF
TRBV24-1	.	TRBJ1-3	.	TGTGCCACCGAAGGGGATGGTCTGCCGAGCTCTGGAAACACCATATATTTT	CATEGDGLPSSGNTIYF
TRBV6-5	.	TRBJ2-7	.	TGTGCCAGCAGTAAGGTACCCTACGAGCAGTACTTC	CASSKVPYEQYF
TRBV7-9	.	TRBJ1-4	.	TGTGCCAGCAGCCCCTGGCGGGGGACAAGTAATGAAAAACTGTTTTTT	CASSPWRGTSNEKLFF
TRBV4-1	TRBD2	TRBJ2-7	.	TGCGCCAGCAGCCCCCGGGGACTAGCGGGAGTAGGATACGAGCAGTACTTC	CASSPRGLAGVGYEQYF
TRBV28	.	TRBJ1-6	once	TGTGCCAGCAGTTTATACCTCCGAGCAGAAAATTCACCCCTCCACTTT	CASSLYLRAENSPLHF
TRBV24-1	TRBD1	TRBJ2-7	.	TGTGCCACCAGTGATTCGACAGGGGAGCGGTACGAGCAGTACTTC	CATSDSTGERYEQYF
TRBV2	.	TRBJ2-7	.	TGTGCCAGCAGTGAATTCTCCTACGAGCAGTACTTC	CASSEFSYEQYF
TRBV5-6	.	TRBJ1-5	.	TGTGCCAGCTACCCGCGGGCCGGGGCCCCCAATCAGCCCCAGCATTTT	CASYPRAGAPNQPQHF
TRBV7-9	TRBD2	TRBJ2-2	.	TGTGCCAGCATTGAACTAGCGGGAGTCGCCGGGGAGCTGTTTTTT	CASIELAGVAGELFF
TRBV18	TRBD1	TRBJ2-5	.	TGTGCCAGCTCACCTTTAGTGACAGGGTACGAAGAGACCCAGTACTTC	CASSPLVTGYEETQYF
TRBV19	.	TRBJ1-2	.	TGTGCCAGTAGCCGACGACAGGCGTATGGCTACACCTTC	CASSRRQAYGYTF
TRBV7-2	TRBD2	TRBJ2-1	.	TGTGCCAGCAGCACAAGGACTAGCGGGAGTAATGAGCAGTTCTTC	CASSTRTSGSNEQFF
TRBV28	TRBD1	TRBJ2-7	.	TGTGCCAGCAGGATTTCAGCCGGGACAGACTCCTACGAGCAGTACTTC	CASRISAGTDSYEQYF
TRBV2	.	TRBJ1-1	.	TGTGCCAGCAGTGTCGGGAATGTGGGGGCTTTCTTT	CASSVGNVGAFF
TRBV6-6	.	TRBJ1-1	once	TGTGCCAGCAGGAAACAAGCGGACCCTGAAGCTTTCTTT	CASRKQADPEAFF
TRBV28	TRBD2	TRBJ2-2	.	TGTGCCAGCACCCCGGGACTAGCCCCCGGGGAGCTGTTTTTT	CASTPGLAPGELFF
TRBV4-3	TRBD1	TRBJ2-7	.	TGCGCCAGCAGCCATCAGACAGGGAACTACGAGCAGTACTTC	CASSHQTGNYEQYF
TRBV27	TRBD1	TRBJ2-1	.	TGTGCCAGCAGTCCCCTACAGGGGAGCTCCTACAATGAGCAGTTCTTC	CASSPLQGSSYNEQFF
TRBV4-2	.	TRBJ2-1	.	TGTGCCAGCAGCCAATCTTTCCAGGAAAATGAGCAGTTCTTC	CASSQSFQENEQFF
TRBV11-2	TRBD1	TRBJ2-6	.	TGTGCCAGCAGCTTATTACCGGGACAGGCTATGTCCGGGGCCAACGTCCTGACTTTC	CASSLLPGQAMSGANVLTF
TRBV7-3	.	TRBJ1-6	once	TGTGCCAGCAGCTGGAAGGCTAATTCACCCCTCCACTTT	CASSWKANSPLHF
TRBV4-3	.	TRBJ2-7	.	TGCGCCAGCAGCCAAGAATTGAGATACTCCTACGAGCAGTACTTC	CASSQELRYSYEQYF
TRBV7-9	.	TRBJ2-1	.	TGTGCCAGCAGCTTAGGACCGGCTAGCGATGAGCAGTTCTTC	CASSLGPASDEQFF
TRBV11-2	.	TRBJ2-1	.	TGTGCCAGCAGCTCCATGGGAACGTCTTACAATGAGCAGTTCTTC	CASSSMGTSYNEQFF
TRBV7-2	.	TRBJ1-4	.	TGTGCCAGCAGCTTAGAGGGCAGGGCGACTAATGAAAAACTGTTTTTT	CASSLEGRATNEKLFF
TRBV4-2	.	TRBJ2-3	.	TGTGCCAGCAGCCAGACGTCAGATACGCAGTATTTT	CASSQTSDTQYF
TRBV5-1	TRBD1	TRBJ2-5	.	TGCGCCAGCAGCTTGGCACCAGGGACAGACCAAGAGACCCAGTACTTC	CASSLAPGTDQETQYF
TRBV5-8	.	TRBJ1-1	.	TGTGCCAGCAGCCTCGACAGGTCACCTGAAGCTTTCTTT	CASSLDRSPEAFF
TRBV4-1	TRBD2	TRBJ2-7	.	TGCGCCAGCAGCACTCGGACTAGCGGGATCAACTACGAGCAGTACTTC	CASSTRTSGINYEQYF
TRBV6-2/TRBV6-3	TRBD1	TRBJ2-7	.	TGTGCCAGCAGTAGTCGGGACAGGGACGAGCAGTACTTC	CASSSRDRDEQYF
TRBV9	TRBD1	TRBJ2-3	.	TGTGCCAGCAGCGGGACAGGTTCCACAAATACGCAGTATTTT	CASSGTGSTNTQYF
TRBV4-2	.	TRBJ2-1	.	TGTGCCAGCAGCCAAGATGTACCCAATGAGCAGTTCTTC	CASSQDVPNEQFF
TRBV9	.	TRBJ2-3	few	TGTGCCAGCAGCGTAGGGGGCGCAGATACGCAGTATTTT	CASSVGGADTQYF
TRBV7-9	TRBD1	TRBJ2-7	.	TGTGCCAGCAGCTACCTCGGACAGGGGTCATACCACGAGCAGTACTTC	CASSYLGQGSYHEQYF
TRBV7-4	TRBD1	TRBJ2-7	.	TGTGCCAGCAGCTCCGGGACAGGGACATCCTACGAGCAGTACTTC	CASSSGTGTSYEQYF
TRBV30	.	TRBJ1-4	.	TGTGCCTGGAGTGAACAGGCTAATGAAAAACTGTTTTTT	CAWSEQANEKLFF
TRBV19	.	TRBJ1-5	.	TGTGCCAGTAGTATAGCAGGGACTAGCAATCAGCCCCAGCATTTT	CASSIAGTSNQPQHF
TRBV19	.	TRBJ1-6	.	TGTGCCAGTAGTTCTCAGAGATTCAATTCACCCCTCCACTTT	CASSSQRFNSPLHF
TRBV6-1	.	TRBJ1-2	.	TGTGCCAGCAGTGAAGGCCACGGGGTACGGGGCTACACCTTC	CASSEGHGVRGYTF
TRBV25-1	TRBD2	TRBJ2-2	.	TGTGCCAGCAGCCTTCCTAGCGGGAGGGCCGGGGAGCTGTTTTTT	CASSLPSGRAGELFF
TRBV7-2	TRBD1	TRBJ1-5	.	TGTGCCAGCAGCTCGGGACAGTATAGCAATCAGCCCCAGCATTTT	CASSSGQYSNQPQHF
TRBV10-2	TRBD1	TRBJ1-1	.	TGCGCCAGCAGTGAGAGAGACAGGGGGGTGAACACTGAAGCTTTCTTT	CASSERDRGVNTEAFF
TRBV9	TRBD1	TRBJ2-5	.	TGTGCCAGCAGCGTAGTGGGGAAAAAACGACAGGGTCAAGAGACCCAGTACTTC	CASSVVGKKRQGQETQYF
TRBV19	.	TRBJ1-5	few	TGTGCCAGTAGCAGAGGGACACCCGAAAATCAGCCCCAGCATTTT	CASSRGTPENQPQHF
TRBV2	.	TRBJ1-1	.	TGTGCCAGCAGCGTCAAGATGAACACTGAAGCTTTCTTT	CASSVKMNTEAFF
TRBV24-1	TRBD2	TRBJ2-3	.	TGTGCCACCAGTGCGTTCCAAAAACTAGCGGGAGGAGCAGATACGCAGTATTTT	CATSAFQKLAGGADTQYF
TRBV19	.	TRBJ1-5	once	TGTGCCAGTAGAAATGAGGGCAATCAGCCCCAGCATTTT	CASRNEGNQPQHF
TRBV15	TRBD2	TRBJ2-1	.	TGTGCCACCAGCAGAGATTTCGCGGGAGGTTCCTACAATGAGCAGTTCTTC	CATSRDFAGGSYNEQFF
TRBV18	.	TRBJ1-6	.	TGTGCCAGCTCACCAGGGAGAAATTCACCCCTCCACTTT	CASSPGRNSPLHF
TRBV7-3	TRBD2	TRBJ2-5	.	TGTGCCAGCAGCCCGACTAGCGGGATACTAGAGACCCAGTACTTC	CASSPTSGILETQYF
TRBV12-5	TRBD1	TRBJ1-1	.	TGTGCTAGTGGTTTGCCGACAGGGAGTGGAGCTTTCTTT	CASGLPTGSGAFF
TRBV19	TRBD1	TRBJ1-5	.	TGTGCCAGCCCCTCTGAGACAGGGCTTTCCATTAGCAATCAGCCCCAGCATTTT	CASPSETGLSISNQPQHF
TRBV12-3/TRBV12-4	.	TRBJ1-2	.	TGTGCCAGCAGACCGGACATTGGGTATGGCTACACCTTC	CASRPDIGYGYTF